The present T cell receptor beta chain was sequenced within a study of technical replicates of blood from several donors. V lost 4 bases and J 0 bases, leaving 11 bases between the germline ends. Germline-derived CDR1 and CDR2 are SGHDT and YYEEEE. This CDR3 has 15 residues. Profiling relied on immunoSEQ multiplex PCR, and the TCRdb table lists in-frame clones only, not all of them. This sample has about 17,000 clones, with 82% found just once. This clone was recorded once. Sequenced input: PBMCs. The gene calls are TRBV5-6 and TRBJ2-1, with D possibly TRBD1 on 5 matching bases. This TCR came from a human donor in good health. Some clones in this sample may be carry-over from other donors' samples. The CDR3 sequence is CASSETVSSYNEQFF. For the CDR3, the DNA is TGTGCCAGCAGCGAGACAGTGAGCTCCTACAATGAGCAGTTCTTC.